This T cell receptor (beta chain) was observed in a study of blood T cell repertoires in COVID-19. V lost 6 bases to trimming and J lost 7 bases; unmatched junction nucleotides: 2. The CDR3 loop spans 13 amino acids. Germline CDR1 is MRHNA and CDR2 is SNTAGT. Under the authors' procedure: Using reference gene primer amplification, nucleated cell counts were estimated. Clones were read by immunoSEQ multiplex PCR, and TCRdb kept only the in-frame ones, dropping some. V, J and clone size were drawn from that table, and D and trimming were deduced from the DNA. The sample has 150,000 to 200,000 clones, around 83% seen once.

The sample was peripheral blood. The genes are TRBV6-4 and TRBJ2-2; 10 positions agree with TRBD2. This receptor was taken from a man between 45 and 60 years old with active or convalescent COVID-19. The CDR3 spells CASSQREGGELFF. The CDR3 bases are TGTGCCAGCAGCCAGCGGGAGGGCGGGGAGCTGTTTTTT.